This T cell receptor (beta chain) emerged from a study of chemoradiotherapy in HPV16-positive cancers. The wider study: A couple of HPV16-positive patients' cells yielded candidate HPV-specific clones and common motifs.

The study's findings and limits: Candidate HPV-specific clones and E7-related TCR motifs grew in tumor during treatment. Better recurrence-free survival went with HPV-responsive T-cell expansion in HPV16-positive patients. HPV-specific T cells were functionally defined from only a couple of HPV16-positive patients.

Turning to this clone: Its antigen is undetermined.

TCRdb keeps only in-frame clones here, not all; method: immunoSEQ multiplex PCR. The table shows around 30,000 clones, with about 89% occurring only once. The material sequenced was blood, taken from a patient who underwent chemoradiotherapy. The sequence came from a human donor with HPV-associated anogenital cancer.

The CDR3 DNA reads as TGTGCCAGCTCACCCCGACAGCCTCCGGGCTACACCTTC. It encodes CASSPRQPPGYTF. The chain employs TRBV18 and TRBJ1-2; a possible D gene is TRBD1 (5 bases). Germline CDR1 reads KGHSH; CDR2 reads LQKENI. The CDR3 length is 13 residues. V lost 3 bases and J lost 8, with 13 bases in between.